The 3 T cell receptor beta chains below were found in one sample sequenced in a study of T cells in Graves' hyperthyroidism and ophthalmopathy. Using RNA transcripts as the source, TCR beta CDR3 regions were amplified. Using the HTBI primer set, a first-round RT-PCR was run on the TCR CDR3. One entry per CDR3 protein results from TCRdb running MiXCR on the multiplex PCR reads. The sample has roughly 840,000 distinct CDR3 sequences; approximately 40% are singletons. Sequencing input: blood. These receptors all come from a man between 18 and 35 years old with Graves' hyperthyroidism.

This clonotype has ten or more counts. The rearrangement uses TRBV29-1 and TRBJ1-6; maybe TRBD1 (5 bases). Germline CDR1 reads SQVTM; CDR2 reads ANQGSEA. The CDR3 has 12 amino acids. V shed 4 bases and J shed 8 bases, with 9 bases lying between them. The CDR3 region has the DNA TGCAGCGTTGGGGGACCGGATTCACCCCTCCACTTT. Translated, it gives CSVGGPDSPLHF.

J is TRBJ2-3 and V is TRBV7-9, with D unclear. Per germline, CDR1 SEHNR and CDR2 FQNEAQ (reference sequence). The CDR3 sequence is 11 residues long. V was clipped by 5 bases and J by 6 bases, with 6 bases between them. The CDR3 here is CASSGLDTQYF. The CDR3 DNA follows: TGTGCCAGCAGCGGCCTGGATACGCAGTATTTT.

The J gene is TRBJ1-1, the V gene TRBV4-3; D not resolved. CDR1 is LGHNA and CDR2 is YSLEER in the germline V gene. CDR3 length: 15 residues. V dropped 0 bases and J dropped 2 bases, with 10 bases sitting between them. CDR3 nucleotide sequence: TGCGCCAGCAGCCAAGAGGGCAGTACTAACACTGAAGCTTTCTTT. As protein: CASSQEGSTNTEAFF.